The sequence of this TCR beta chain was determined in a study of kidney transplant recipient with SARS-CoV-2 infection. A remark on this clonotype: A read error may be the cause here, since a much bigger clone is one base away.

Trimming pared 5 bases from V and 4 bases from J, leaving 23 bases between. CDR1 is SEHNR and CDR2 is FQNEAQ in the germline V gene (reference sequence). The CDR3 has 17 amino acids. TCRdb analysed the reads with MiXCR anew, one entry per CDR3 protein. The sample includes 250,000 or so distinct CDR3 sequences, more than 25% of them seen just once. The rearrangement uses TRBV7-9 and TRBJ1-2; no definite D call. The sequence was collected from a male patient aged 25 to 39 who had COVID-19 and was a kidney transplant recipient. The graft donor may be the source of some T cells. The sequencing used a blood sample, collected at baseline and on day 111 from a kidney transplant recipient. CDR3 in DNA: TGTGCCAGCAGCGGGTCTACATACCATGGAAAGACCTATGGCTACACCTTC. It translates to CASSGSTYHGKTYGYTF.